This T cell receptor beta chain was identified in a study of blood T cell repertoires in COVID-19. About the study: Italy, Spain and the United States were the sources of the convalescent and acute COVID-19 samples.

The Seattle site enrolled patients during active infection and followed them longitudinally. To note about this clone: This same CDR3 is encoded by further DNA sequences in the sample.

Per the study methods: Counts of nucleated cells, estimated from reference gene primer amplification, were obtained. Assay: immunoSEQ multiplex PCR; the TCRdb copy retains only in-frame clones and omits some. The V and J calls and clone size were taken over from that table, and D and trimming were inferred from the DNA. The sample contains about 160,000 clones, 85% of which appear only once. The CDR3 runs to 14 residues. V dropped 1 base and J dropped 3; count of bases not matched to a gene: 2. Germline assignment: CDR1 LGHNA and CDR2 YNFKEQ. Material: peripheral blood. The receptor was isolated from a woman aged 55-69 years with COVID-19, enrolled during active disease. The J gene is TRBJ2-5, the V gene TRBV4-2; 7 nucleotides align to TRBD1. The CDR3 here is CASSQGQGEETQYF. CDR3 nucleotides: TGTGCCAGCAGCCAAGGACAGGGTGAAGAGACCCAGTACTTC.